Below are 32 T cell receptor beta chains sequenced from a single sample in a study of blood T cells in healthy people across ages (dated by TCRdb to 2014 to 2015). The method behind the library was 5' RACE. Sequencing was performed on an Illumina HiSeq 2500. The second PCR ran for roughly 7 to 12 cycles and used a J-beta primer mix along with a sample-barcoded 5' primer. The public reads were run again by TCRdb, first through fastp at Q25 and then through MiXCR, and only productive beta chains were kept. Identical CDR3 proteins give one entry, which carries the most common genes and DNA. The sample records around 800,000 distinct CDR3 sequences, 62% of which are singletons. Roughly 26% of the sample comes from the top ten. Source material: blood. These receptors originate from a man between 25 and 39 years old in good health.

The rearrangement joins TRBV11-1 to TRBJ2-1; D is perhaps TRBD2 (7 bases). The CDR3 runs 21 residues. Germline V CDR1 and CDR2: SGHAT, FQDESV (reference sequence). Trimming took 7 bases from V and 0 from J, leaving 31 bases between them. The CDR3 is CASTLRRGGREVGRSYNEQFF. In DNA form, the CDR3 reads TGTGCCAGCACCCTTAGGAGGGGGGGCCGCGAGGTGGGCCGCTCCTACAATGAGCAGTTCTTC.

The chain recombines TRBV7-2 with TRBJ1-4; 11 bases fit TRBD1. The CDR3 totals 14 residues. Germline CDR1 reads SGHTA; CDR2 reads FQGNSA. J was trimmed by 10 bases and V by 4 bases; bases with no gene match: 5. The CDR3 here is CASSSGQGDGKLFF. In nucleotides, the CDR3 is TGTGCCAGCAGCTCGGGACAGGGGGACGGAAAACTGTTTTTT.

This clonotype was detected only a few times. The chain combines TRBV29-1 with TRBJ2-4, with no clear D. Matching the DNA end better, TRBJ2-7 makes the J call doubtful. The germline V gene encodes CDR1 SQVTM and CDR2 ANQGSEA. This CDR3 comprises 12 residues. DNA of the CDR3: TGCAGCGTTGAAGCTAATAGCTACGAGCAGTACTTC. Protein sequence: CSVEANSYEQYF.

This sequence joins TRBV29-1 and TRBJ1-2; D ambiguous. Trimming stripped 4 bases from V and 2 bases from J, with 8 bases between. The germline gives CDR1 SQVTM, CDR2 ANQGSEA. The CDR3 sequence is 12 residues long. CDR3 in amino acids: CSVVGKNYGYTF. CDR3 DNA sequence: TGCAGCGTTGTTGGGAAGAACTATGGCTACACCTTC.

The chain carries TRBV6-1 and TRBJ2-5, with D possibly TRBD1 on 5 matching bases. V lost 1 base to trimming and J lost 4 bases, with 10 bases between them. Germline CDR1 and CDR2: MNHNS and SASEGT. The CDR3 runs to 14 residues. The CDR3 nucleotides read TGTGCCAGCAGTGAAGGCGGACAAGCAGAGACCCAGTACTTC. This sequence encodes CASSEGGQAETQYF.

This chain uses TRBV9 with TRBJ2-5; 10 nucleotides align to TRBD2. The J call is doubtful: the DNA matches TRBJ2-7 better. The CDR3 is 17 residues long. Germline CDR1 SGDLS, CDR2 YYNGEE. Here the CDR3 DNA reads TGTGCCAGCAGCGTAGATCTAGCGGGGGCCCCAACCTACGAGCAGTACTTC. Translation: CASSVDLAGAPTYEQYF.

V and J are TRBV28 and TRBJ2-1, with 7 bases matching TRBD2. V trimming: 4 bases; J trimming: 7 bases; junction bases outside the gene matches: 13. Germline CDR1 is MDHEN and CDR2 is SYDVKM. The CDR3 consists of 16 residues. CDR3 sequence reads: CASSSKVGDYKNEQFF. DNA for the CDR3: TGTGCCAGCAGTTCTAAGGTCGGGGACTATAAGAATGAGCAGTTCTTC.

The chain carries TRBV7-3 and TRBJ2-1; TRBD1 matches at 9 bases. The germline V gene has CDR1 SGHTA and CDR2 FQGTGA. The ends lost 4 bases at V and 6 bases at J; junction bases unmatched: 10. This CDR3 comprises 16 residues. The CDR3 DNA sequence: TGTGCCAGCAGCTCGTCCGGGACAGGGTATTTCAATGAGCAGTTCTTC. As protein: CASSSSGTGYFNEQFF.

The chain is built from TRBV10-3 and TRBJ2-2; 7 bases fit TRBD1. The germline V gene encodes CDR1 ENHRY and CDR2 SYGVKD. The J segment lost 7 bases and the V segment lost 5 bases, leaving 7 bases of the junction unmatched. The CDR3 is 14 residues long. CDR3: CAISKDRDHGELFF. The CDR3 DNA reads TGTGCCATCAGTAAAGACAGGGATCACGGGGAGCTGTTTTTT.

The chain has TRBV7-3 and TRBJ1-1; possibly TRBD1 for D (5 bases). The germline V and J ends were trimmed by 5 bases and 4 bases, with 17 bases remaining between them. The germline V gene has CDR1 SGHTA and CDR2 FQGTGA. The length of the CDR3 is 15 residues. CDR3 loop: CASSPQPQGTTEAFF. For the CDR3, the DNA is TGTGCCAGCAGCCCACAGCCCCAGGGCACCACTGAAGCTTTCTTT.

The rearrangement joins TRBV20-1 to TRBJ2-1; the D call may be TRBD1 or TRBD2 (5 bases each). The germline gives CDR1 DFQATT, CDR2 SNEGSKA (reference sequence). The CDR3 has 14 residues. V lost 1 base to trimming and J lost 4 bases, with 11 bases between them. In nucleotides, the CDR3 is TGCAGTGCTAGAGGTCGGGACCGATACAATGAGCAGTTCTTC. Protein: CSARGRDRYNEQFF.

The rearrangement joins TRBV7-9 to TRBJ2-1; no reliable D call. V dropped 0 bases and J dropped 8 bases, with 5 bases sitting between them. CDR1 is SEHNR and CDR2 is FQNEAQ in the germline V gene (reference sequence). The CDR3 covers 12 residues. This CDR3 reads CASSLAGHEQFF. CDR3 nucleotide sequence: TGTGCCAGCAGCTTAGCGGGCCATGAGCAGTTCTTC.

CDR3 nucleotide sequence: TGTGCCATCAGTGAGTCATCAGGTCGACTATACAATGAGCAGTTCTTC. Protein product: CAISESSGRLYNEQFF. The chain joins TRBV10-3 to TRBJ2-1, with D possibly matching TRBD2 (5 bases). Germline values: CDR1 ENHRY, CDR2 SYGVKD. V dropped 0 bases and J dropped 4 bases, with 13 bases sitting between them. The CDR3 consists of 16 residues.

The gene calls are TRBV12-3 or TRBV12-4 and TRBJ2-1; D could derive from TRBD1 or TRBD2 (5 bases each). CDR3 length: 17 amino acids. V lost 3 bases and J 4 bases, leaving 19 bases between the germline ends. The CDR3 region is CASSFVGRLGPYNEQFF. The CDR3 DNA sequence: TGTGCCAGCAGTTTTGTCGGACGCTTGGGACCTTACAATGAGCAGTTCTTC.

This clonotype was found a few times. The chain carries TRBV6-2 or TRBV6-3 and TRBJ2-7, with 7 bases that match TRBD1. The CDR3 has 12 amino acids. Trimming took 5 bases from V and 6 from J; bases not matched to a gene: 4. Germline V gene sequence: CDR1 MNHEY, CDR2 SVGEGT. For the CDR3, the DNA is TGTGCCAGCAGTCGACAGGGAATCGAGCAGTACTTC. Protein product: CASSRQGIEQYF.

This clonotype was picked up many times. The J gene is TRBJ2-1, the V gene TRBV18, with TRBD1 identical over 9 bases. V trimming: 0 bases; J trimming: 2 bases; junction bases outside the gene matches: 2. The CDR3 is made up of 16 amino acids. Germline CDR1 is KGHSH and CDR2 is LQKENI. Here the CDR3 DNA reads TGTGCCAGCTCACCACCTACAGGGGGCGCCTACAATGAGCAGTTCTTC. Its translation: CASSPPTGGAYNEQFF.

The rearrangement joins TRBV12-3 or TRBV12-4 to TRBJ2-5; D is uncertain. V was shortened by 1 base and J by 5 bases, with 11 bases between the two germline ends. The CDR3 runs to 14 residues. For the CDR3, the DNA is TGTGCCAGCAGTTTAGACCACCGCACGGAGACCCAGTACTTC. Translated: CASSLDHRTETQYF.

Comment on this clonotype: Its ends do not fully match the called genes, so a read error is possible. The V and J genes are TRBV5-1 and TRBJ1-2, with D uncertain. CDR3 length: 12 residues. Germline CDR1 SGHRS, CDR2 YFSETQ. CDR3 DNA sequence: TGTGCCAGCAGCCTACCTAACTATGGCTACACCTTC. Translated: CASSLPNYGYTF. The whole variable domain, filled in from reference TRBV5-1 and TRBJ1-2, reads KAGVTQTPRYLIKTRGQQVTLSCSPISGHRSVSWYQQTPGQGLQFLFEYFSETQRNKGNFPGRFSGRQFSNSRSEMNVSTLELGDSALYLCASSLPNYGYTFGSGTRLTVV.

V and J are TRBV4-2 and TRBJ2-5; either TRBD1 or TRBD2 may fit D (6 bases each). The J call could be wrong; TRBJ2-7 is a better fit for the DNA end. This CDR3 is 17 amino acids long. The germline V gene encodes CDR1 LGHNA and CDR2 YNFKEQ. The CDR3 bases are TGTGCCAGCAGCCAAGATTGGGGGGCGAGTACCCCCTACGAGCAGTACTTC. It yields the protein CASSQDWGASTPYEQYF.

This chain uses TRBV7-2 with TRBJ2-3; TRBD2 agrees at 13 bases. CDR3 length: 16 residues. V trimming: 5 bases; J trimming: 6 bases; junction bases outside the gene matches: 8. CDR1 SGHTA and CDR2 FQGNSA come from the germline V gene. The CDR3 nucleotides read TGTGCCAGCAGCCGAACTAGCGGGGGGGCAGTCGATACGCAGTATTTT. This translates into CASSRTSGGAVDTQYF. Variable domain in full (rest from reference TRBV7-2 and TRBJ2-3): GAGVSQSPSNKVTEKGKDVELRCDPISGHTALYWYRQSLGQGLEFLIYFQGNSAPDKSGLPSDRFSAERTGGSVSTLTIQRTQQEDSAVYLCASSRTSGGAVDTQYFGPGTRLTVL.

The V gene is TRBV5-5, the J gene TRBJ2-1; the D gene could be TRBD1 or TRBD2 (5 bases each). Near its end, the DNA agrees better with TRBJ2-7, so the J call may be wrong. Germline CDR1 reads SGHKS; CDR2 reads YYEKEE (reference sequence). The CDR3 contains 17 residues. The CDR3 coding sequence is TGTGCCAGCAGCTCCGGGGCCACAGGAGTCTCCTACAATGAGCAGTACTTC. Translating gives CASSSGATGVSYNEQYF.

The V call is TRBV7-9, the J call TRBJ2-2; unclear D gene. Trimming cost V 1 base and J 1 base, with 7 bases left between them. Germline lookup yields CDR1 SEHNR and CDR2 FQNEAQ (reference sequence). The length of the CDR3 is 15 residues. Here the CDR3 DNA reads TGTGCCAGCAGCTTAGTTGCAGGGAACACCGGGGAGCTGTTTTTT. Its translation is CASSLVAGNTGELFF. The full variable domain, with the rest looked up from reference TRBV7-9 and TRBJ2-2, is DTGVSQNPRHKITKRGQNVTFRCDPISEHNRLYWYRQTLGQGPEFLTYFQNEAQLEKSRLLSDRFSAERPKGSFSTLEIQRTEQGDSAMYLCASSLVAGNTGELFFGEGSRLTVL.

V usage is TRBV28 and J usage is TRBJ2-5, with D possibly matching TRBD2 (6 bases). V was cut by 2 bases and J by 11 bases, with 9 bases left in between. CDR3 length equals 11 residues. CDR1 and CDR2 from the germline V gene are MDHEN and SYDVKM. CDR3 sequence: CASSLVEGQYF. CDR3 nucleotides: TGTGCCAGCAGTTTAGTGGAGGGGCAGTACTTC.

The chain links TRBV28 to TRBJ2-7; TRBD1 matches 9 bases. V was clipped by 10 bases and J by 1 base; unmatched bases: 14. This CDR3 is built from 16 residues. CDR1 is MDHEN, CDR2 SYDVKM, per germline. CDR3 sequence reads: CAINPGTGYISYEQYF. The CDR3 DNA is TGTGCCATAAACCCCGGGACAGGGTATATTTCCTACGAGCAGTACTTC.

CDR3 sequence: CASSPIEGGTDTQYF. The CDR3 coding sequence is TGTGCCAGCAGCCCCATTGAAGGTGGGACAGATACGCAGTATTTT. V usage is TRBV3-1 and J usage is TRBJ2-3; no reliable D call. V lost 4 bases to trimming and J lost 3 bases, with 14 bases between them. Germline assignment: CDR1 LGHDT and CDR2 YNNKEL (reference sequence). CDR3 length equals 15 residues.

In this sample, this clonotype turned up once. This sequence may be a read error, since a much larger clone differs from it by one base. The rearrangement links TRBV29-1 to TRBJ2-1; 9 bases are shared with TRBD1. Germline CDR1 reads SQVTM; CDR2 reads ANQGSEA. This CDR3 region has 14 residues. The CDR3 DNA is TGCAGCGTTGAAACAGGGGGCATGGGCAATGCGCAGTTCTTC. Translation gives CSVETGGMGNAQFF.

The gene calls are TRBV27 and TRBJ2-1; 10 nucleotides line up with TRBD2. Germline V gives CDR1 MNHEY, CDR2 SMNVEV (reference sequence). This CDR3 has 16 residues. V lost 4 bases, J lost 3 bases, and 6 bases stayed unmatched. CDR3 loop: CASSSASGGYYNEQFF. The CDR3 bases are TGTGCCAGCAGTTCGGCTAGCGGGGGATACTACAATGAGCAGTTCTTC.

J is TRBJ2-5 and V is TRBV5-6, with 9 bases aligning to TRBD1. The CDR3 sequence is 16 residues long. V lost 4 bases and J lost 5; bases outside the gene matches: 12. The germline CDR1 and CDR2 sequences are SGHDT and YYEEEE. The CDR3 sequence is CASSPGTGSFQETQYF. The CDR3 coding sequence is TGTGCCAGCAGCCCCGGGACAGGGAGCTTTCAGGAGACCCAGTACTTC.

The chain employs TRBV28 and TRBJ2-1; D ambiguous. V was pared by 2 bases and J by 9 bases, with 14 bases between. The CDR3 spans 14 residues. Germline V gene sequence: CDR1 MDHEN, CDR2 SYDVKM. The CDR3 coding sequence is TGTGCCAGCAGTTTAGGGCCGCCCTTAAGTGAGCAGTTCTTC. Protein product: CASSLGPPLSEQFF.

The genes are TRBV20-1 and TRBJ1-2; tentatively, D is TRBD1 (6 bases). The CDR3 has 14 amino acids. The germline CDR1 and CDR2 sequences are DFQATT and SNEGSKA (reference sequence). V lost 6 bases to trimming and J lost 1 base, with 15 bases between them. The chain's CDR3 is CSAPDRRLNYGYTF. The CDR3 DNA sequence: TGCAGTGCGCCAGACAGGCGTCTTAACTATGGCTACACCTTC.

A few counts support this clonotype. This chain joins TRBV25-1 and TRBJ1-4, with a tentative D call TRBD1 (5 bases). From germline, CDR1 is MGHDK and CDR2 SYGVNS. V was cut by 4 bases and J by 6 bases, with 12 bases left in between. The CDR3 has 14 residues. The CDR3 reads CASSAVRDDEKLFF. CDR3 coding DNA: TGTGCCAGCAGTGCAGTCAGGGATGATGAAAAACTGTTTTTT.

This clonotype was picked up a small number of times. The chain employs TRBV5-1 and TRBJ2-7; no clear D gene. CDR3 length: 14 residues. Trimming pared 8 bases from V and 2 bases from J, leaving 17 bases between. The V gene's germline CDR1 is SGHRS and CDR2 YFSETQ. The CDR3 region has the DNA TGCGCCAGTCGGGCCGGTCCCGCCACCTACGAGCAGTACTTC. It codes for CASRAGPATYEQYF.